This T cell receptor beta chain was found in a study of control samples from healthy donors and cancer patients. The V and J ends lost 2 bases and 4 bases respectively, with 7 bases between them. The CDR3 length is 14 residues. Germline V gene lookup returns CDR1 SGHTS and CDR2 YDEGEE. The protocol was immunoSEQ multiplex PCR, while the TCRdb copy is restricted to in-frame clones and leaves out a portion. The sample carries about 140,000 clones, roughly 92% recorded once. V gene TRBV5-8 combines with J gene TRBJ2-6; no definite D call. This receptor was taken from a young man in good health. The sequenced sample consisted of blood. The CDR3 DNA is TGTGCCAGCAGCTTCCGATCCGGGGCCAACGTCCTGACTTTC. Encoded protein: CASSFRSGANVLTF.